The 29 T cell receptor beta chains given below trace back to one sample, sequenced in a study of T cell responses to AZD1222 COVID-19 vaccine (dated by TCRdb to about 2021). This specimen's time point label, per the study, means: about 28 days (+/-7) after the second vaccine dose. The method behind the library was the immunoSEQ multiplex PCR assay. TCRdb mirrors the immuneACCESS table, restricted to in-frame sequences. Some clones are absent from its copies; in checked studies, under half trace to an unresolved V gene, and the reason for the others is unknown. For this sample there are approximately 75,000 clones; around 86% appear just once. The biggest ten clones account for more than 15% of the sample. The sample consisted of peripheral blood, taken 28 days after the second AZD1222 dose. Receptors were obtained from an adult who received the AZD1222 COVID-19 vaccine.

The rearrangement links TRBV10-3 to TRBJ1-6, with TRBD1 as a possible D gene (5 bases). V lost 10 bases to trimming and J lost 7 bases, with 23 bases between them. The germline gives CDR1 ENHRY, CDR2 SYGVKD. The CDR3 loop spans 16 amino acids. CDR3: CATPGQTPTSNSPLHF. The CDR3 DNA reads TGTGCCACCCCGGGGCAGACCCCTACCAGCAATTCACCCCTCCACTTT.

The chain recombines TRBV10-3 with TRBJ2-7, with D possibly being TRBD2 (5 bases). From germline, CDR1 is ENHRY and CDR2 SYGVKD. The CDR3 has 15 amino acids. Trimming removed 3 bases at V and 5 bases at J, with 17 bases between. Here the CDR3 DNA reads TGTGCCATCAGTGATCCGGGAAGAACGTCCCACGAGCAGTACTTC. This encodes CAISDPGRTSHEQYF.

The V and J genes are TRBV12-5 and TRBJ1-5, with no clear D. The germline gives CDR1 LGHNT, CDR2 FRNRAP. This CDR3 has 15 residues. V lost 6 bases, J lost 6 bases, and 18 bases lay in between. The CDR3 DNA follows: TGTGCTAGTGGCACTCGTTCCGTGTGGGGTCAGCCCCAGCATTTT. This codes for CASGTRSVWGQPQHF.

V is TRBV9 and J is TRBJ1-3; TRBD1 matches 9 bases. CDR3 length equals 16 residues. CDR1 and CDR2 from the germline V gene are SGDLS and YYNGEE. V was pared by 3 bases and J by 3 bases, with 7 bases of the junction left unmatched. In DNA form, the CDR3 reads TGTGCCAGCAGCGGGCCACAGGGGGCGGGTGGAAACACCATATATTTT. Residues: CASSGPQGAGGNTIYF.

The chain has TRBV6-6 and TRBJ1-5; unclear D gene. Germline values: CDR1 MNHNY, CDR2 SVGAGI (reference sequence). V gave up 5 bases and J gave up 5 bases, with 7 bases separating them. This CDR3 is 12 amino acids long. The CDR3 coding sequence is TGTGCCAGCAGTGCGGGAGATCAGCCCCAGCATTTT. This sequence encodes CASSAGDQPQHF.

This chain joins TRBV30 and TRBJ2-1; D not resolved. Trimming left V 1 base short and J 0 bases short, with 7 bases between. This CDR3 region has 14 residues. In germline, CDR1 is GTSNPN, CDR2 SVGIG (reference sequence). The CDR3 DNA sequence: TGTGCCTGGAGTGAGCCACCCTCCTACAATGAGCAGTTCTTC. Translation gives CAWSEPPSYNEQFF. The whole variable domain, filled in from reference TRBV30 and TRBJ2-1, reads SQTIHQWPATLVQPVGSPLSLECTVEGTSNPNLYWYRQAAGRGLQLLFYSVGIGQISSEVPQNLSASRPQDRQFILSSKKLLLSDSGFYLCAWSEPPSYNEQFFGPGTRLTVL.

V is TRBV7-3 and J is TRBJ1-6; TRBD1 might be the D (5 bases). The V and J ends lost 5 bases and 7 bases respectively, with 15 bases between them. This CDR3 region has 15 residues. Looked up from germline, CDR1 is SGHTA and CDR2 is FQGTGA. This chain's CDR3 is CASSLWGRGNSPLHF. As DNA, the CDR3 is TGTGCCAGCAGCCTCTGGGGGAGAGGGAATTCACCCCTCCACTTT.

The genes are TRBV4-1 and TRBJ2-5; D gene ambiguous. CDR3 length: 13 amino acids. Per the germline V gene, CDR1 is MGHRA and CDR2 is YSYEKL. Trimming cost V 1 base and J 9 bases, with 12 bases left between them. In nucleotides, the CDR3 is TGCGCCAGCAGCCAAGCGGCTTTTGAGGCCCAGTACTTC. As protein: CASSQAAFEAQYF.

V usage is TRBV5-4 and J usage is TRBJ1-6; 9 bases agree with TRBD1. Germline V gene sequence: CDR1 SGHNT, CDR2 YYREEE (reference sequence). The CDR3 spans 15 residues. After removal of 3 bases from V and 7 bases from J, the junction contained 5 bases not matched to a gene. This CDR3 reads CASSSPTGGNSPLHF. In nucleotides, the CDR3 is TGTGCCAGCAGCTCCCCGACAGGGGGAAATTCACCCCTCCACTTT.

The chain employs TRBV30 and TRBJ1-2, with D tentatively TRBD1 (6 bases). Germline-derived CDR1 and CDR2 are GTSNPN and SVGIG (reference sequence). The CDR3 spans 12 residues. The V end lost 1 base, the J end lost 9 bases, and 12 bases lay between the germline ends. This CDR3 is CAWSAYGGSYTF. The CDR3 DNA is TGTGCCTGGAGTGCCTACGGGGGCAGCTACACCTTC.

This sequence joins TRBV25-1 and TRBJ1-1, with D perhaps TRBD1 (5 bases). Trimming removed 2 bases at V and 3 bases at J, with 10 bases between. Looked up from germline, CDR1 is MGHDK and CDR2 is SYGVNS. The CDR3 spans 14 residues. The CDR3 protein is CASSELGGDTEAFF. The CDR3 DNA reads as TGTGCCAGCAGTGAACTGGGGGGGGACACTGAAGCTTTCTTT. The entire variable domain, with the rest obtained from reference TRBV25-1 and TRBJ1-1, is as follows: EADIYQTPRYLVIGTGKKITLECSQTMGHDKMYWYQQDPGMELHLIHYSYGVNSTEKGDLSSESTVSRIRTEHFPLTLESARPSHTSQYLCASSELGGDTEAFFGQGTRLTVV.

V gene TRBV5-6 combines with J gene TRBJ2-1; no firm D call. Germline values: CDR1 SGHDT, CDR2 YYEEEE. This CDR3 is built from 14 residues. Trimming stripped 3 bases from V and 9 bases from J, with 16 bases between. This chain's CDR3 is CASSSSTRWGEQFF. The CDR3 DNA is TGTGCCAGCAGCTCCTCCACCCGTTGGGGTGAGCAGTTCTTC.

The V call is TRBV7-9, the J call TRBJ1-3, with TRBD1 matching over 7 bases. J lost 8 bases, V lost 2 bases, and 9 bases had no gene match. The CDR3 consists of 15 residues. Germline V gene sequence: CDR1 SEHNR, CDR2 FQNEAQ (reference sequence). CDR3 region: CASSLTGVRGDTIYF. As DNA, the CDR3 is TGTGCCAGCAGCTTAACAGGGGTCCGCGGGGACACCATATATTTT.

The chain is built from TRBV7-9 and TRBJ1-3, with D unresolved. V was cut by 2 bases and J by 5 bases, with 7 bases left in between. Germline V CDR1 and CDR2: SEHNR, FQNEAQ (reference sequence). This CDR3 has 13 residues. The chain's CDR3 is CASSLIHRNTIYF. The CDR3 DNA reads TGTGCCAGCAGCTTAATCCATCGAAACACCATATATTTT. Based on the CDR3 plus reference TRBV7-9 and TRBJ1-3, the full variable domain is DTGVSQNPRHKITKRGQNVTFRCDPISEHNRLYWYRQTLGQGPEFLTYFQNEAQLEKSRLLSDRFSAERPKGSFSTLEIQRTEQGDSAMYLCASSLIHRNTIYFGEGSWLTVV.

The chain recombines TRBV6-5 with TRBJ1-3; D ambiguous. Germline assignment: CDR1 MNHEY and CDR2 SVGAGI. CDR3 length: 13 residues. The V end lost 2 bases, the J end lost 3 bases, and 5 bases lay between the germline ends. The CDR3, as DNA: TGTGCCAGCAGTTACCCAGGTGGAAACACCATATATTTT. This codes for CASSYPGGNTIYF.

As DNA, the CDR3 is TGTGCCAGCAGCTTACAGGGACAGGGGCAAGAGACCCAGTACTTC. Its protein is CASSLQGQGQETQYF. The chain uses TRBV7-8 and TRBJ2-5, with 10 bases lining up with TRBD1. The J segment lost 2 bases and the V segment lost 2 bases, leaving 2 bases of the junction unmatched. Germline-derived CDR1 and CDR2 are SGHVS and FQNEAQ. The CDR3 is 15 amino acids. Full variable domain (missing parts from reference TRBV7-8 and TRBJ2-5): GAGVSQSPRYKVAKRGQDVALRCDPISGHVSLFWYQQALGQGPEFLTYFQNEAQLDKSGLPSDRFFAERPEGSVSTLKIQRTQQEDSAVYLCASSLQGQGQETQYFGPGTRLLVL.

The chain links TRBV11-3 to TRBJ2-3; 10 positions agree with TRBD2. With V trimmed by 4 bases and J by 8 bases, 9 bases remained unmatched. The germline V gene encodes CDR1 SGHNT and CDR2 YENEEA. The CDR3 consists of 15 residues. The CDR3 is CASSYGTSVSATQYF. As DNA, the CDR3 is TGTGCCAGCAGCTACGGGACTAGCGTGTCTGCTACGCAGTATTTT.

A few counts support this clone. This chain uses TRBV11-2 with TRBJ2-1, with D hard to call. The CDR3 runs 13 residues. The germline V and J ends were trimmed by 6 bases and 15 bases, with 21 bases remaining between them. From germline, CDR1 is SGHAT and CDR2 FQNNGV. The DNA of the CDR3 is TGTGCCAGCAGTTACAATGACGGAATGCTTGGGTTCTTC. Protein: CASSYNDGMLGFF.

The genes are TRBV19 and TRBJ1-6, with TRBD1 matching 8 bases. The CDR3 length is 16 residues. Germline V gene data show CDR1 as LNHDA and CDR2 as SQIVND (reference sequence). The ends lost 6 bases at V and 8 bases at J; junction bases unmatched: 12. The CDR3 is CASRTTGTGGDSPLHF. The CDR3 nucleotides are TGTGCCAGTAGAACAACCGGGACAGGAGGCGATTCACCCCTCCACTTT. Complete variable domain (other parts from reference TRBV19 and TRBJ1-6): DGGITQSPKYLFRKEGQNVTLSCEQNLNHDAMYWYRQDPGQGLRLIYYSQIVNDFQKGDIAEGYSVSREKKESFPLTVTSAQKNPTAFYLCASRTTGTGGDSPLHFGNGTRLTVT.

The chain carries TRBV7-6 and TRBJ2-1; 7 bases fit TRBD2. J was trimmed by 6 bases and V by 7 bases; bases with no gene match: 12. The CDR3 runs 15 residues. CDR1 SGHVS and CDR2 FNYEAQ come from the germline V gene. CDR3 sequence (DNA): TGTGCCAGCACCGGGGGGTCGAAGGAACGCAATGAGCAGTTCTTC. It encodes CASTGGSKERNEQFF.

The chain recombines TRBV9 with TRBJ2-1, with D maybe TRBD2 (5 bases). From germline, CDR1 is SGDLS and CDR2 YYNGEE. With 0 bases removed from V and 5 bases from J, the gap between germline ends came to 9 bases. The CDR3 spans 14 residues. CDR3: CASSVGRNNNEQFF. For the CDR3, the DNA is TGTGCCAGCAGCGTAGGGAGGAACAACAATGAGCAGTTCTTC.

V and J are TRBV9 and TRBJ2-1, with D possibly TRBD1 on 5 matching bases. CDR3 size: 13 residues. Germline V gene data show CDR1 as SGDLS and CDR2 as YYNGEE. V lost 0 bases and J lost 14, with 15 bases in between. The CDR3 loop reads CASSVEGHSREFF. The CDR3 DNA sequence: TGTGCCAGCAGCGTAGAGGGGCACTCCCGGGAGTTCTTC.

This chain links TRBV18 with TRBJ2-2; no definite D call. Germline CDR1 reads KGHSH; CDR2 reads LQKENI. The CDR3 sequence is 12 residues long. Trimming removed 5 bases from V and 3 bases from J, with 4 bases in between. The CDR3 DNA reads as TGTGCCAGCTCAGCAGACACCGGGGAGCTGTTTTTT. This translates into CASSADTGELFF.

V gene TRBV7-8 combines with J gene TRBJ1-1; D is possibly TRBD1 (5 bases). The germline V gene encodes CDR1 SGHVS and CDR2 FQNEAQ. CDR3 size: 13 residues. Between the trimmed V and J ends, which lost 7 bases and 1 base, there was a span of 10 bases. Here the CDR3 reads CASMRDGNTEAFF. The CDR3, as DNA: TGTGCCAGCATGCGGGACGGGAACACTGAAGCTTTCTTT.

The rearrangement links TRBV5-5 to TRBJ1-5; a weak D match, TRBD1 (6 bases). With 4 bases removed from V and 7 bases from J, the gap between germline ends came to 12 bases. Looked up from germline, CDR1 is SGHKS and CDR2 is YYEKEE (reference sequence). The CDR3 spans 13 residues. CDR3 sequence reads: CASSEAGVQPQHF. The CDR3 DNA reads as TGTGCCAGCAGCGAAGCAGGGGTCCAGCCCCAGCATTTT.

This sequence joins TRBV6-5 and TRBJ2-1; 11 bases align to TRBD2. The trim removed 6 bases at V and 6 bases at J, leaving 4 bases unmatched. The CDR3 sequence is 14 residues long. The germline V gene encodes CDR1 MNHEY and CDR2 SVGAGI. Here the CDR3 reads CASSRLAGSNEQFF. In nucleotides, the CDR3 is TGTGCCAGCAGCCGACTAGCGGGGTCCAATGAGCAGTTCTTC.

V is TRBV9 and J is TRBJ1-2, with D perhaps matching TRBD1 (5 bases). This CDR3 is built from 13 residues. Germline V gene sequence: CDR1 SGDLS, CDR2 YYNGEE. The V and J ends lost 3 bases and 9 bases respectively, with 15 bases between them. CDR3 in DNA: TGTGCCAGCAGCGCAATACCCCCAGGGCGCTACACCTTC. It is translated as CASSAIPPGRYTF.

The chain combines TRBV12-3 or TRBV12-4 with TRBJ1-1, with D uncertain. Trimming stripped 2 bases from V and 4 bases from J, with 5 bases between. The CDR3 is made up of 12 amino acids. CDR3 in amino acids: CASSLRATEAFF. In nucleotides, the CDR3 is TGTGCCAGCAGTTTACGGGCCACTGAAGCTTTCTTT.

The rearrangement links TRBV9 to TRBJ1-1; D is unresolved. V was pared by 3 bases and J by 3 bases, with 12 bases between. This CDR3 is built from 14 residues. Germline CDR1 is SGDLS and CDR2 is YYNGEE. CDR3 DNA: TGTGCCAGCAGCGGGGGTAGGCAGGACACTGAAGCTTTCTTT. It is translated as CASSGGRQDTEAFF.